This passage covers 23 T cell receptor beta chains from one sample sequenced in a study of OX40 agonist ivuxolimab in advanced cancers. Sequencing used immunoSEQ multiplex PCR; TCRdb keeps in-frame clones, though not all of them. Seen here are 90,000 or so clones, about 90% observed once, and the top ten hold 4.5% to 5.5%. The sequences come from CD4+ or CD8+ T cells sorted from blood, collected in a trial of the OX40 agonist ivuxolimab. The receptors originated from an adult with an advanced solid tumor such as melanoma, head and neck, liver or kidney cancer.

The V gene is TRBV12-5, the J gene TRBJ1-5; D remains unclear. CDR1 is LGHNT, CDR2 FRNRAP, per germline. The V and J ends lost 9 bases and 4 bases respectively, with 16 bases between them. The CDR3 runs to 14 residues. This CDR3 is CARNESVSNQPQHF. The CDR3 DNA reads as TGTGCTAGAAATGAAAGTGTTTCTAATCAGCCCCAGCATTTT. The full variable domain, its missing parts supplied by reference TRBV12-5 and TRBJ1-5, is DARVTQTPRHKVTEMGQEVTMRCQPILGHNTVFWYRQTMMQGLELLAYFRNRAPLDDSGMPKDRFSAEMPDATLATLKIQPSEPRDSAVYFCARNESVSNQPQHFGDGTRLSIL.

The gene calls are TRBV15 and TRBJ2-6; possibly TRBD2 for D (5 bases). CDR3 length: 18 amino acids. V was clipped by 1 base and J by 0 bases, with 13 bases between them. Germline-derived CDR1 and CDR2 are LNHNV and YYDKDF (reference sequence). CDR3 DNA sequence: TGTGCCACCAGCAGAGGGGAAGGCGGAGGCTCTGGGGCCAACGTCCTGACTTTC. This gives the protein CATSRGEGGGSGANVLTF.

The rearrangement joins TRBV7-2 to TRBJ2-1; 8 bases line up with TRBD2. V dropped 3 bases and J dropped 0; count of bases not matched to a gene: 4. CDR3 length: 16 amino acids. Germline CDR1 is SGHTA and CDR2 is FQGNSA. The CDR3 region is CASSFRLAPSYNEQFF. DNA of the CDR3: TGTGCCAGCAGCTTTCGACTAGCGCCCTCCTACAATGAGCAGTTCTTC.

V gene TRBV2 combines with J gene TRBJ1-2, with 7 bases matching TRBD1. CDR1 SNHLY and CDR2 FYNNEI come from the germline V gene. The V segment lost 2 bases and the J segment 5 bases; nucleotides outside the gene matches: 8. The CDR3 extends over 15 amino acids. CDR3: CASSELGLTGYGYTF. CDR3 in DNA: TGTGCCAGCAGTGAACTGGGTTTGACAGGGTATGGCTACACCTTC.

V is TRBV6-6 and J is TRBJ2-7; a possible D gene is TRBD2 (5 bases). The V and J ends lost 2 bases and 8 bases respectively, with 13 bases between them. Germline values: CDR1 MNHNY, CDR2 SVGAGI (reference sequence). The CDR3 totals 13 residues. Here the CDR3 DNA reads TGTGCCAGCAGTTACGGTGCGGGCTTCCAGCAGTACTTC. Its translation is CASSYGAGFQQYF.

J is TRBJ2-1 and V is TRBV11-3; the D gene could be TRBD1 or TRBD2 (5 bases each). Germline V gene lookup returns CDR1 SGHNT and CDR2 YENEEA. The CDR3 spans 17 residues. Trimming took 2 bases from V and 0 from J, leaving 14 bases between them. This chain's CDR3 is CASSLTSGRRSYNEQFF. The CDR3, as DNA: TGTGCCAGCAGCTTAACGTCGGGACGCCGCTCCTACAATGAGCAGTTCTTC.

J is TRBJ2-1 and V is TRBV10-3; 14 bases align to TRBD2. Per germline, CDR1 ENHRY and CDR2 SYGVKD. This CDR3 has 14 residues. J lost 3 bases, V lost 9 bases, and 1 base had no gene match. CDR3 nucleotide sequence: TGTGCCATTGGACTAGCGGGGGGCTACAATGAGCAGTTCTTC. It codes for CAIGLAGGYNEQFF.

The chain couples TRBV10-1 to TRBJ1-5; D ambiguous. The V end lost 1 base, the J end lost 2 bases, and 3 bases lay between the germline ends. This CDR3 contains 13 residues. Germline CDR1 and CDR2: WNHNN and SYGVQD (reference sequence). The DNA for the CDR3 is TGCGCCAGCAGTGAGTTTGGCAATCAGCCCCAGCATTTT. Translation: CASSEFGNQPQHF.

The V call is TRBV6-1, the J call TRBJ1-5; D might be TRBD1 (5 bases). Germline V lookup: CDR1 MNHNS, CDR2 SASEGT. The CDR3 extends over 14 amino acids. Trimming stripped 6 bases from V and 6 bases from J, with 15 bases between. The CDR3 DNA follows: TGTGCCAGCAGCCCACCGGACATTTTTCAGCCCCAGCATTTT. Protein sequence: CASSPPDIFQPQHF.

This clone turned up a few times. The chain uses TRBV7-2 and TRBJ2-1; TRBD1 matches 8 bases. The CDR3 is 14 residues long. Trimming at V came to 4 bases and at J to 6 bases, leaving 5 bases not matched to a gene. Germline V gene lookup returns CDR1 SGHTA and CDR2 FQGNSA. The CDR3 sequence: CASSSRDRSNEQFF. CDR3 bases: TGTGCCAGCAGCTCCCGGGACAGGAGCAATGAGCAGTTCTTC.

The chain couples TRBV10-2 to TRBJ1-5; 8 bases align to TRBD1. CDR3 length equals 14 residues. Germline trimming cut 6 bases from V and 6 bases from J; bases unmatched to any gene: 7. Per germline, CDR1 WSHSY and CDR2 SAAADI. In DNA, the CDR3 is TGCGCCAGCAGCGCCCCAGGGGGCGGTCAGCCCCAGCATTTT. It yields the protein CASSAPGGGQPQHF.

The V gene is TRBV2, the J gene TRBJ2-1; no reliable D call. The V end was cut by 4 bases, the J end by 10 bases, with 8 bases between. Looked up from germline, CDR1 is SNHLY and CDR2 is FYNNEI. The CDR3 has 11 amino acids. The CDR3 DNA reads TGTGCCAGCAGTGTGGAATACGAGCAGTTCTTC. This encodes CASSVEYEQFF.

Details on this clone: Germline is not matched at one junction end, which may reflect a read error. Other nucleotide sequences in the sample specify the same CDR3. This rearrangement joins TRBV6-1 to TRBJ1-1; D gene uncertain. CDR1 and CDR2 from the germline V gene are MNHNS and SASEGT. This CDR3 is built from 13 residues. The CDR3 here is CASSRLGNTEAFF. CDR3 DNA sequence: TGTGCCAGCAGCCGACTAGGGAACACCGAAGCTTTCTTT.

This clone has just one count. The rearrangement joins TRBV6-1 to TRBJ1-5, with a weak D call TRBD1 (5 bases). Germline V gives CDR1 MNHNS, CDR2 SASEGT. Trimming pared 6 bases from V and 7 bases from J, leaving 19 bases between. This CDR3 contains 15 residues. The CDR3, as DNA: TGTGCCAGCAGCCTAGCTTCGGGGGTGTCACAGCCCCAGCATTTT. It yields the protein CASSLASGVSQPQHF.

This chain connects TRBV9 to TRBJ2-2; no clear D. Germline loops: CDR1 SGDLS, CDR2 YYNGEE. The V gene lost 3 bases and the J gene lost 1 base, with 10 bases spanning the gap. The CDR3 runs 15 residues. The chain's CDR3 is CASSERAGNTGELFF. CDR3 in DNA: TGTGCCAGCAGCGAAAGGGCAGGGAACACCGGGGAGCTGTTTTTT.

The rearrangement uses TRBV5-1 and TRBJ2-3; 7 bases fit TRBD2. V lost 4 bases, J lost 1 base, and 12 bases stayed unmatched. The CDR3 consists of 17 residues. The germline gives CDR1 SGHRS, CDR2 YFSETQ. The CDR3 loop reads CASSINPSGRGTDTQYF. The CDR3 nucleotides read TGCGCCAGCAGCATAAACCCTAGCGGACGCGGCACAGATACGCAGTATTTT.

The V call is TRBV4-3, the J call TRBJ2-3, with a weak D call TRBD1 (7 bases). This CDR3 is 19 amino acids long. Germline values: CDR1 LGHNA, CDR2 YSLEER. The ends were cut back, 3 bases at V and 0 bases at J, with 22 bases in the middle. CDR3 nucleotide sequence: TGCGCCAGCAGCCAGAATTACAGGGGTTGGCGGGGTAGCACAGATACGCAGTATTTT. This translates into CASSQNYRGWRGSTDTQYF.

This clone was detected once. The V call is TRBV29-1, the J call TRBJ1-5; tentatively, D is TRBD1 (5 bases). The germline V gene encodes CDR1 SQVTM and CDR2 ANQGSEA. V was shortened by 6 bases and J by 1 base, with 16 bases between the two germline ends. The CDR3 is 15 amino acids. CDR3 nucleotide sequence: TGCAGCGTGGCCTTGTCCGGGGGGAGCAATCAGCCCCAGCATTTT. Protein product: CSVALSGGSNQPQHF.

The chain carries TRBV7-9 and TRBJ2-5, with 10 positions matching TRBD2. This CDR3 region has 18 residues. V lost 5 bases to trimming and J lost 2 bases; unmatched junction nucleotides: 14. The germline gives CDR1 SEHNR, CDR2 FQNEAQ (reference sequence). CDR3 in DNA: TGTGCCAGCAGCCTATTTGGTAGGACTAGCGGAAATCAAGAGACCCAGTACTTC. Protein product: CASSLFGRTSGNQETQYF.

J is TRBJ2-3 and V is TRBV5-1; D unresolved. CDR3 length: 13 residues. CDR1 and CDR2 from the germline V gene are SGHRS and YFSETQ. V lost 3 bases to trimming and J lost 2 bases, with 7 bases between them. CDR3 coding DNA: TGCGCCAGCAGCTATCTAGACACAGATACGCAGTATTTT. Translated, it gives CASSYLDTDTQYF.

The rearrangement uses TRBV9 and TRBJ1-3; weak D call: TRBD1 (6 bases). With 4 bases removed from V and 0 bases from J, the gap between germline ends came to 14 bases. The CDR3 has 16 amino acids. Germline CDR1 and CDR2: SGDLS and YYNGEE. The CDR3 loop reads CASSPGQTYSGNTIYF. The CDR3 DNA follows: TGTGCCAGCAGCCCTGGACAGACTTACTCTGGAAACACCATATATTTT.

The J gene is TRBJ2-1, the V gene TRBV28; D is perhaps TRBD2 (5 bases). Trimming shortened V by 6 bases and J by 2 bases, and 14 bases separated the two germline ends. The CDR3 runs 15 residues. Germline V gene sequence: CDR1 MDHEN, CDR2 SYDVKM. This CDR3 reads CASSRRRATYNEQFF. Written as DNA, the CDR3 is TGTGCCAGCAGCCGCCGGCGGGCGACCTACAATGAGCAGTTCTTC.

This rearrangement joins TRBV5-1 to TRBJ2-1, with TRBD2 matching 8 bases. This CDR3 spans 15 amino acids. V lost 1 base and J lost 4; bases outside the gene matches: 4. Germline loops: CDR1 SGHRS, CDR2 YFSETQ. The CDR3 protein is CASSLPGGRYNEQFF. The CDR3 nucleotides read TGCGCCAGCAGCTTGCCGGGGGGGAGGTACAATGAGCAGTTCTTC.